Following are 15 T cell receptor beta chains from one sample sequenced in a study of T cells in Graves' hyperthyroidism and ophthalmopathy. RNA transcripts served as the template for amplifying TCR beta CDR3 regions. First-round RT-PCR targeting the TCR CDR3 was performed with the HTBI primer set. Using its own MiXCR run on the multiplex PCR reads, TCRdb lists one record per CDR3 protein. The sample records roughly 510,000 distinct CDR3 sequences, 46% being singletons. The specimen sequenced was peripheral blood or thyroid tissue (not recorded which). The receptor set was obtained from an adult woman with Graves' disease, either hyperthyroidism or ophthalmopathy (not recorded which).

In its sample, this clonotype was seen many times. The chain uses TRBV29-1 and TRBJ1-1, with a tentative D call TRBD1 (5 bases). This CDR3 spans 14 amino acids. From germline, CDR1 is SQVTM and CDR2 ANQGSEA. Trimming pared 4 bases from V and 2 bases from J, leaving 14 bases between. The CDR3 bases are TGCAGCGTTGTGAAGGAGGGGAGTAACACTGAAGCTTTCTTT. Translating it yields CSVVKEGSNTEAFF.

The chain recombines TRBV7-8 with TRBJ2-7; TRBD1 aligns across 7 bases. The CDR3 sequence is 16 residues long. Germline lookup yields CDR1 SGHVS and CDR2 FQNEAQ. V lost 2 bases to trimming and J lost 3 bases; unmatched junction nucleotides: 10. The CDR3 reads CASSLRRTPGGYEQYF. The DNA of the CDR3 is TGTGCCAGCAGCTTAAGACGGACGCCAGGGGGCTACGAGCAGTACTTC.

This clonotype was recorded at least ten times. CDR3 nucleotide sequence: TGCAGTGCTAGAGGTGCCGTGACCATGAACACTGAAGCTTTCTTT. This sequence encodes CSARGAVTMNTEAFF. The J gene is TRBJ1-1, the V gene TRBV20-1, with unresolved D. Germline CDR1 reads DFQATT; CDR2 reads SNEGSKA (reference sequence). The CDR3 extends over 15 amino acids. V was clipped by 1 base and J by 0 bases, with 12 bases between them.

The chain is built from TRBV28 and TRBJ1-3; TRBD1 is a possible D gene (5 bases). The germline V and J ends were trimmed by 7 bases and 5 bases, with 12 bases remaining between them. Germline lookup yields CDR1 MDHEN and CDR2 SYDVKM. This CDR3 contains 13 residues. CDR3 residues: CASIGQGRNTIYF. DNA for the CDR3: TGTGCCAGCATTGGCCAGGGCAGAAACACCATATATTTT.

This clonotype has at least ten counts. This sequence joins TRBV15 and TRBJ1-4; unclear D gene. Trimming took off 3 bases at V and 6 bases at J, with 11 bases between the two ends. Germline V gene data show CDR1 as LNHNV and CDR2 as YYDKDF (reference sequence). The CDR3 is 14 amino acids. This CDR3 is CATSRDPQDEKLFF. CDR3 coding DNA: TGTGCCACCAGCAGGGATCCCCAGGATGAAAAACTGTTTTTT.

This clonotype has a handful of counts. The chain combines TRBV24-1 with TRBJ1-2; perhaps TRBD1 as D (6 bases). With 4 bases removed from V and 6 bases from J, the gap between germline ends came to 11 bases. CDR1 is KGHDR, CDR2 SFDVKD, per germline. CDR3 length equals 13 residues. The CDR3 is CATSEWQGHGYTF. The DNA of the CDR3 is TGTGCCACCAGTGAGTGGCAGGGGCATGGCTACACCTTC.

The chain has TRBV5-1 and TRBJ2-7; 10 nucleotides match TRBD1. With 1 base clipped from V and 2 bases from J, the junction kept 6 bases outside the gene matches. Germline V CDR1 and CDR2: SGHRS, YFSETQ. The CDR3 contains 16 residues. CDR3 protein: CASSLMTGGWTYEQYF. CDR3 DNA sequence: TGCGCCAGCAGCTTGATGACAGGGGGCTGGACCTACGAGCAGTACTTC. The variable domain in full, completed from reference TRBV5-1 and TRBJ2-7, reads KAGVTQTPRYLIKTRGQQVTLSCSPISGHRSVSWYQQTPGQGLQFLFEYFSETQRNKGNFPGRFSGRQFSNSRSEMNVSTLELGDSALYLCASSLMTGGWTYEQYFGPGTRLTVT.

J is TRBJ2-7 and V is TRBV28; D perhaps matches TRBD2 (6 bases). Per the germline V gene, CDR1 is MDHEN and CDR2 is SYDVKM. Trimming cost V 5 bases and J 2 bases, with 13 bases left between them. The CDR3 consists of 14 residues. CDR3 in DNA: TGTGCCAGCAGTCCAACTAGCTATACCTACGAGCAGTACTTC. Translating it yields CASSPTSYTYEQYF.

With regard to this clonotype: A read error is possible here, since a much larger clone lies one base away. The CDR3 DNA reads as TGCAGTGCGAGCCGGGACAGGGGCTCCTACGAGCGGTACTTC. This gives the protein CSASRDRGSYERYF. The rearrangement uses TRBV20-1 and TRBJ2-7; the match to TRBD1 covers 10 bases. From germline, CDR1 is DFQATT and CDR2 SNEGSKA (reference sequence). The CDR3 covers 14 residues.

There are a few counts of this clonotype. V gene TRBV7-8 combines with J gene TRBJ2-7, with TRBD2 matching 8 bases. Trimming took 9 bases from V and 2 from J; bases not matched to a gene: 9. Germline V lookup: CDR1 SGHVS, CDR2 FQNEAQ. CDR3 size: 14 residues. CDR3 DNA: TGTGCCAGTACTAAACTAGCGGACCCCTACGAGCAGTACTTC. This translates into CASTKLADPYEQYF. Using reference TRBV7-8 and TRBJ2-7 for the parts outside the CDR3, the full variable domain is GAGVSQSPRYKVAKRGQDVALRCDPISGHVSLFWYQQALGQGPEFLTYFQNEAQLDKSGLPSDRFFAERPEGSVSTLKIQRTQQEDSAVYLCASTKLADPYEQYFGPGTRLTVT.

J is TRBJ1-4 and V is TRBV2; possible D gene TRBD1, 5 bases. Per the germline V gene, CDR1 is SNHLY and CDR2 is FYNNEI. Trimming removed 7 bases at V and 8 bases at J, with 8 bases between. This CDR3 region has 11 residues. The CDR3 DNA sequence: TGTGCCAGCATCGGGACGGAAAAACTGTTTTTT. Its protein is CASIGTEKLFF. Filled out from reference TRBV2 and TRBJ1-4, the complete variable domain reads EPEVTQTPSHQVTQMGQEVILRCVPISNHLYFYWYRQILGQKVEFLVSFYNNEISEKSEIFDDQFSVERPDGSNFTLKIRSTKLEDSAMYFCASIGTEKLFFGSGTQLSVL.

This clonotype was counted ten times or more. The V and J genes are TRBV7-2 and TRBJ1-1, with 7 positions matching TRBD1. The CDR3 has 13 residues. Germline loops: CDR1 SGHTA, CDR2 FQGNSA. Trimming took 4 bases from V and 4 from J; bases not matched to a gene: 3. In DNA, the CDR3 is TGTGCCAGCAGCTCTCAGGGGGTCACTGAAGCTTTCTTT. Translated: CASSSQGVTEAFF.

There are a few counts of this clonotype. V usage is TRBV4-2 and J usage is TRBJ1-4; D uncertain. V lost 4 bases, J lost 0 bases, and 15 bases lay in between. Germline values: CDR1 LGHNA, CDR2 YNFKEQ. This CDR3 is built from 17 residues. The CDR3 sequence is CASSPLKVDPTNEKLFF. The CDR3 DNA reads TGTGCCAGCAGCCCCCTGAAGGTAGATCCAACTAATGAAAAACTGTTTTTT.

This clonotype has at least ten counts. The chain combines TRBV15 with TRBJ2-7; 11 bases fit TRBD2. CDR3 length: 16 amino acids. With V trimmed by 5 bases and J by 4 bases, 10 bases remained unmatched. The germline CDR1 and CDR2 sequences are LNHNV and YYDKDF (reference sequence). CDR3 DNA: TGTGCCACCAGCTCTCGTAGCGGGAGGGTCGGATACGAGCAGTACTTC. This translates into CATSSRSGRVGYEQYF.

The chain has TRBV7-9 and TRBJ2-6, with 8 bases aligning to TRBD2. CDR1 and CDR2 (germline): SEHNR, FQNEAQ (reference sequence). The CDR3 contains 17 residues. The ends lost 8 bases at V and 0 bases at J; junction bases unmatched: 9. CDR3 sequence (DNA): TGTGCCAGCCGGGGGGGCCTCGCTGACTCTGGGGCCAACGTCCTGACTTTC. Its protein product is CASRGGLADSGANVLTF. Using reference TRBV7-9 and TRBJ2-6 for the parts outside the CDR3, the full variable domain is DTGVSQNPRHKITKRGQNVTFRCDPISEHNRLYWYRQTLGQGPEFLTYFQNEAQLEKSRLLSDRFSAERPKGSFSTLEIQRTEQGDSAMYLCASRGGLADSGANVLTFGAGSRLTVL.